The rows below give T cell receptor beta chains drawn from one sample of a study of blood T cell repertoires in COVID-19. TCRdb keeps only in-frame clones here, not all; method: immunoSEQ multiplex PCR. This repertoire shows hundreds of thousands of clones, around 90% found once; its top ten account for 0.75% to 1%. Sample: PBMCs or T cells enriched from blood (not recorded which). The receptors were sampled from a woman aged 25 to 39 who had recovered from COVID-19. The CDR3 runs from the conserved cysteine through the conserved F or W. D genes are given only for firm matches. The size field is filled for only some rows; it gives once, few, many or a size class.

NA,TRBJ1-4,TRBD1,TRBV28,CATFSSGTGNEKLFF,TGTGCCACCTTTAGCTCCGGGACAGGGAACGAAAAACTGTTTTTT
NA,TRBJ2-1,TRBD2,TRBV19,CASSIRIGVGTSGRSYNEQFF,TGTGCCAGTAGTATTAGGATTGGGGTCGGAACTAGCGGGAGGTCCTACAATGAGCAGTTCTTC
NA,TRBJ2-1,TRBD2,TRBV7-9,CASSLGLAGGLSNEQFF,TGTGCCAGCAGCTTGGGACTAGCGGGGGGGCTCAGCAATGAGCAGTTCTTC
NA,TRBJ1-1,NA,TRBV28,CASIQHSNTEAFF,TGTGCCAGCATCCAACATTCGAACACTGAAGCTTTCTTT
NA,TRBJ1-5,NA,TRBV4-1,CASSQEPGQLNQPQHF,TGCGCCAGCAGCCAAGAACCCGGACAGCTTAATCAGCCCCAGCATTTT
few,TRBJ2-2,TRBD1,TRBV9,CASSTRGQVNTGELFF,TGTGCCAGCAGTACAAGGGGACAGGTGAACACCGGGGAGCTGTTTTTT
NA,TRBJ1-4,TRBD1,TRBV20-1,CSASQGTGAVATNEKLFF,TGCAGTGCTAGTCAGGGGACAGGGGCCGTCGCAACTAATGAAAAACTGTTTTTT
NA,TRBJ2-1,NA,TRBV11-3,CASSFDAYNEQFF,TGTGCCAGCAGCTTTGATGCGTACAATGAGCAGTTCTTC
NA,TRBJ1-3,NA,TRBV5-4,CASSPQGSGNTIYF,TGTGCCAGCAGCCCTCAGGGGTCTGGAAACACCATATATTTT
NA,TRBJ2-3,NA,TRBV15,CATSRVTWTRTSTDTQYF,TGTGCCACCAGCAGAGTAACTTGGACTCGTACTAGCACAGATACGCAGTATTTT